This is a list of T cell receptor beta chains from one sample in a study of blood T cell repertoires in COVID-19. Assay used: immunoSEQ multiplex PCR; TCRdb lists only in-frame clones, some missing. The data contain 100,000 to 120,000 clones, less than 85% of them singletons. The sequenced sample was peripheral blood. The receptors originated from a woman older than 75 with acute or convalescent COVID-19. The CDR3 runs from the conserved cysteine through the conserved F or W. Fields, in order: clone size, V gene, D gene, J gene, CDR3 length, CDR3 protein. The D gene is left open where the match is weak. The size entry is marked missing in some rows and otherwise reads once, few, many or a size class.

>.|TRBV4-2|TRBD1|TRBJ1-2|15
CASSQEQGASYGYTF
>.|TRBV19|TRBD1|TRBJ2-7|14
CASRTGSNEDEQYF
>.|TRBV5-1|.|TRBJ1-1|13
CASSLASDTEAFF
>.|TRBV6-1|.|TRBJ1-5|14
CASREGGESQPQHF
>.|TRBV7-6|.|TRBJ1-3|15
CASSGQTISGNTIYF
>.|TRBV18|TRBD1|TRBJ2-7|14
CASSPSGQAYEQYF
>few|TRBV18|.|TRBJ1-2|17
CASSPLEEQGLGHGYTF
>.|TRBV5-5|.|TRBJ1-3|16
CASSLGPSLSGNTIYF
>.|TRBV7-9|TRBD1|TRBJ2-5|16
CASSLGDRGRGETQYF
>.|TRBV7-9|TRBD1|TRBJ2-2|17
CASSPRLGQGGTGELFF
>.|TRBV28|.|TRBJ1-4|13
CASSLVLAEKLFF